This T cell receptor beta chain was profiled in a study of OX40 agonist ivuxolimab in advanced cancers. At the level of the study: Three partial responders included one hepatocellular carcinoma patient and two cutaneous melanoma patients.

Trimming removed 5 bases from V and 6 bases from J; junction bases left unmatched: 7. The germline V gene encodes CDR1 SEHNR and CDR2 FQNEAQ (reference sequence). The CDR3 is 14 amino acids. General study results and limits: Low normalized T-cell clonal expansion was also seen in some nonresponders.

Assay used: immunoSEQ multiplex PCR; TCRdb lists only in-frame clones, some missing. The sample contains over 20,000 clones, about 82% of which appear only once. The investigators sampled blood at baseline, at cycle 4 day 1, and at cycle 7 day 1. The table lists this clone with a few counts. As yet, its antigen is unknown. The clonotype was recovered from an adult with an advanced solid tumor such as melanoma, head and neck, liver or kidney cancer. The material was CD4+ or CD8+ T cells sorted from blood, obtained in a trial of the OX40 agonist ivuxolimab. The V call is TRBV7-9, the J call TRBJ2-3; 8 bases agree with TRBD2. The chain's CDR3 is CASSGSGGGDTQYF. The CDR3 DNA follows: TGTGCCAGCAGCGGAAGCGGGGGAGGGGATACGCAGTATTTT. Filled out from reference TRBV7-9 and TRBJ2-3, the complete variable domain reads DTGVSQNPRHKITKRGQNVTFRCDPISEHNRLYWYRQTLGQGPEFLTYFQNEAQLEKSRLLSDRFSAERPKGSFSTLEIQRTEQGDSAMYLCASSGSGGGDTQYFGPGTRLTVL.